Below, 26 T cell receptor beta chains from the same sample are listed, as sequenced in a study of T cell repertoires in cytomegalovirus infection. TCRdb recomputed calls from the reads with MiXCR, one row per CDR3 protein. The table lists about 920,000 distinct CDR3 sequences, roughly 30% of them singletons, with over 12% in the top ten. Their antigen targets remain unknown. The input for sequencing was cultured CD8+ T cells from PBMCs, taken from culture after CMV antigen stimulation. The source is a human donor in good health (CMV status not recorded). Some clones in this sample may be carry-over from other donors' samples.

The chain employs TRBV7-9 and TRBJ2-5; D unclear. The CDR3 spans 14 residues. CDR1 is SEHNR, CDR2 FQNEAQ, per germline (reference sequence). Trimming took off 1 base at V and 5 bases at J, with 11 bases between the two ends. The CDR3 loop is CASSLGSAPETQYF. Here the CDR3 DNA reads TGTGCCAGCAGCTTAGGGTCCGCGCCGGAGACCCAGTACTTC.

The CDR3 DNA sequence: TGCGCCAGCAGCTTCGTCAGTAACAATGAGCAGTTCTTC. Its translation is CASSFVSNNEQFF. The gene calls are TRBV5-1 and TRBJ2-1; D remains ambiguous. The CDR3 spans 13 residues. The V end was cut by 2 bases, the J end by 5 bases, with 8 bases between. Germline V gives CDR1 SGHRS, CDR2 YFSETQ.

CDR3 amino acids: CSVTGANYNEQFF. Here the CDR3 DNA reads TGCAGCGTTACAGGGGCCAACTACAATGAGCAGTTCTTC. V is TRBV29-1 and J is TRBJ2-1, with TRBD1 matching 7 bases. J lost 3 bases, V lost 5 bases, and 4 bases had no gene match. Germline CDR1 is SQVTM and CDR2 is ANQGSEA. The CDR3 has 13 amino acids.

This sequence joins TRBV7-9 and TRBJ2-7; 7 bases align to TRBD1. The CDR3 is 16 amino acids. The V and J ends lost 0 bases and 0 bases, in that order; junction bases with no gene match: 5. The germline gives CDR1 SEHNR, CDR2 FQNEAQ (reference sequence). DNA of the CDR3: TGTGCCAGCAGCTTAGCGCTGGGACAGAGCTCCTACGAGCAGTACGTC. Translating gives CASSLALGQSSYEQYV.

This chain joins TRBV27 and TRBJ2-3, with TRBD2 identical over 7 bases. The V gene end was trimmed by 5 bases and the J gene end by 5 bases; junction bases not matched to a gene: 7. CDR3 length: 14 residues. The germline CDR1 and CDR2 sequences are MNHEY and SMNVEV (reference sequence). CDR3 in amino acids: CASSPGLVQDTQYF. The CDR3 DNA reads TGTGCCAGCAGTCCAGGACTAGTGCAAGATACGCAGTATTTT.

Notes on this clonotype: Because the CDR3 is missing its conserved closing phenylalanine or tryptophan, this is likely a read error. The chain uses TRBV7-8 and TRBJ2-7; no clear D gene. Germline assignment: CDR1 SGHVS and CDR2 FQNEAQ. Trimming took 2 bases from V and 3 from J, leaving 5 bases between them. The CDR3 length is 12 residues. In DNA form, the CDR3 reads TGTGCCAGCAGCTTACCGGGCTACGAGCAGTACTCC. This sequence encodes CASSLPGYEQYS.

The rearrangement links TRBV19 to TRBJ1-1; D gene ambiguous. This CDR3 contains 13 residues. CDR1 LNHDA and CDR2 SQIVND come from the germline V gene (reference sequence). Trimming cost V 8 bases and J 2 bases, with 12 bases left between them. The CDR3 protein is CASGYGLNTEAFF. The CDR3 bases are TGTGCCAGTGGATATGGACTCAACACTGAAGCTTTCTTT.

This clonotype was picked up a small number of times. The genes are TRBV6-5 and TRBJ2-6; TRBD1 matches 12 bases. The CDR3 contains 21 residues. V lost 1 base to trimming and J lost 0 bases; unmatched junction nucleotides: 10. Looked up from germline, CDR1 is MNHEY and CDR2 is SVGAGI. CDR3 nucleotides: TGTGCCAGCAGTTACTTGGGACAGGGGGCGTCTCCGAGCTCTGGGGCCAACGTCCTGACTTTC. It yields the protein CASSYLGQGASPSSGANVLTF.

Concerning this clonotype: A read error is possible here, since a much larger clone lies one base away. The rearrangement uses TRBV7-2 and TRBJ2-2; 9 bases match TRBD1. The ends lost 2 bases at V and 6 bases at J; junction bases unmatched: 10. Germline V lookup: CDR1 SGHTA, CDR2 FQGNSA. The CDR3 has 17 residues. The DNA of the CDR3 is TGTGCCAGCAGCTTATGGTCCCGGGACAGGGAGGCCGGGGAGCTGTTTTTT. Protein sequence: CASSLWSRDREAGELFF.

The gene calls are TRBV6-8 and TRBJ1-5; D is undetermined. Germline V CDR1 and CDR2: MNHGY, SAAAGT. This CDR3 has 10 amino acids. V lost 7 bases and J 14 bases, leaving 12 bases between the germline ends. Written as DNA, the CDR3 is TGTGCCAGCAAGGCCGTTCGAGAGCATTTT. Its protein is CASKAVREHF.

This chain uses TRBV12-5 with TRBJ2-3; perhaps D is TRBD1 or TRBD2 (5 bases each). The CDR3 loop spans 15 amino acids. Germline assignment: CDR1 LGHNT and CDR2 FRNRAP. V dropped 0 bases and J dropped 6 bases, with 13 bases sitting between them. The CDR3 coding sequence is TGTGCTAGTGGTTTGGTGCCGGGGCAGCCGGATACGCAGTATTTT. Residues: CASGLVPGQPDTQYF.

This chain uses TRBV27 with TRBJ1-2, with D possibly being TRBD1 (5 bases). Germline V gives CDR1 MNHEY, CDR2 SMNVEV (reference sequence). Trimming took 7 bases from V and 6 from J, leaving 21 bases between them. The CDR3 runs 15 residues. The CDR3 reads CASTLSWGSADGYTF. CDR3 DNA sequence: TGTGCCAGCACCCTGAGTTGGGGGTCGGCAGATGGCTACACCTTC.

The V gene is TRBV7-9, the J gene TRBJ1-1, with D unclear. Trimming took 6 bases from V and 0 from J, leaving 14 bases between them. Germline loops: CDR1 SEHNR, CDR2 FQNEAQ (reference sequence). There are 15 residues in the CDR3. This CDR3 is CASSTRTVMNTEAFF. The CDR3 DNA reads TGTGCCAGCAGTACCCGGACTGTAATGAACACTGAAGCTTTCTTT.

Details on this clonotype: The junction departs from the called germline gene at one end, perhaps through a read error. The chain has TRBV11-3 and TRBJ2-1; tentative D call: TRBD1 (7 bases). Germline assignment: CDR1 SGHNT and CDR2 YENEEA. CDR3 length equals 16 residues. Here the CDR3 reads CVSGGTEGAPYNEQFF. The CDR3 bases are TGTGTCAGCGGCGGGACGGAGGGGGCCCCGTACAATGAGCAGTTCTTC. The whole variable domain, filled in from reference TRBV11-3 and TRBJ2-1, reads EAGVVQSPRYKIIEKKQPVAFWCNPISGHNTLYWYLQNLGQGPELLIRYENEEAVDDSQLPKDRFSAERLKGVDSTLKIQPAELGDSAVYLCVSGGTEGAPYNEQFFGPGTRLTVL.

This clonotype was counted a few times. The gene calls are TRBV19 and TRBJ1-1; D is unclear. V shed 3 bases and J shed 7 bases, with 15 bases lying between them. Germline lookup yields CDR1 LNHDA and CDR2 SQIVND (reference sequence). The CDR3 length is 14 residues. CDR3 coding DNA: TGTGCCAGTAGTATTTCGGACGGACCAAATGAAGCTTTCTTT. This translates into CASSISDGPNEAFF.

This chain joins TRBV20-1 and TRBJ1-2; D is uncertain. This CDR3 spans 13 amino acids. CDR1 and CDR2 (germline): DFQATT, SNEGSKA (reference sequence). Between the trimmed V and J ends, which lost 1 base and 3 bases, there was a span of 9 bases. The CDR3 is CSARVPGDYGYTF. CDR3 nucleotide sequence: TGCAGTGCTAGAGTGCCGGGAGACTATGGCTACACCTTC.

The CDR3 bases are TGTGCCAGCATCCCACGGGACAGGTCACCGCGAGAGGCTGAAGCTTTCTTT. It codes for CASIPRDRSPREAEAFF. V and J are TRBV7-6 and TRBJ1-1; 8 bases are shared with TRBD1. The CDR3 covers 17 residues. V gave up 7 bases and J gave up 6 bases; unmatched junction bases: 19. The V gene's germline CDR1 is SGHVS and CDR2 FNYEAQ.

This chain uses TRBV7-6 with TRBJ2-3; a weak D match, TRBD2 (5 bases). CDR3 size: 17 residues. Germline V gives CDR1 SGHVS, CDR2 FNYEAQ. The ends were cut back, 2 bases at V and 6 bases at J, with 21 bases in the middle. CDR3 loop: CASSLRGGLGGSDTQYF. The CDR3 DNA follows: TGTGCCAGCAGCTTAAGAGGTGGGCTTGGCGGGTCGGATACGCAGTATTTT. The complete variable domain, with remaining parts taken from reference TRBV7-6 and TRBJ2-3, reads GAGVSQSPRYKVTKRGQDVALRCDPISGHVSLYWYRQALGQGPEFLTYFNYEAQQDKSGLPNDRFSAERPEGSISTLTIQRTEQRDSAMYRCASSLRGGLGGSDTQYFGPGTRLTVL.

This clonotype was counted only a few times. The chain has TRBV10-3 and TRBJ2-2; D gene ambiguous. CDR3 length equals 17 residues. Per the germline V gene, CDR1 is ENHRY and CDR2 is SYGVKD. Trimming left V 0 bases short and J 1 base short, with 12 bases between. CDR3 sequence: CAISESFSDENTGELFF. The CDR3 DNA reads as TGTGCCATCAGTGAGTCATTCAGCGATGAGAACACCGGGGAGCTGTTTTTT.

This chain joins TRBV27 and TRBJ1-1, with D unresolved. Deletions cut 8 bases from V and 5 bases from J, with 6 bases between. This CDR3 spans 10 amino acids. Germline V lookup: CDR1 MNHEY, CDR2 SMNVEV (reference sequence). The CDR3 coding sequence is TGTGCCAGCGTGGGGACTGAAGCTTTCTTT. Translating gives CASVGTEAFF.

This chain uses TRBV19 with TRBJ2-1; 9 nucleotides agree with TRBD2. CDR3 length: 16 residues. Germline CDR1 is LNHDA and CDR2 is SQIVND (reference sequence). V shed 2 bases, J shed 0 bases, and the junction held 2 bases outside the gene matches. Written as DNA, the CDR3 is TGTGCCAGTAGTATACAAGCGGGGGGCTCCTACAATGAGCAGTTCTTC. Protein sequence: CASSIQAGGSYNEQFF.

With regard to this clonotype: This sequence may be a read error, since a much larger clone differs from it by one base. V is TRBV12-3 or TRBV12-4 and J is TRBJ2-2; D may be TRBD1 (5 bases). V lost 8 bases and J lost 0, with 16 bases in between. The CDR3 covers 16 residues. The chain's CDR3 is CASARVFRANTGELFF. In nucleotides, the CDR3 is TGTGCCAGCGCCAGGGTGTTTCGTGCGAACACCGGGGAGCTGTTTTTT.

This clonotype has at least ten counts. Here the CDR3 reads CASSLEGGELFF. The DNA of the CDR3 is TGTGCCAGCAGCTTAGAGGGCGGGGAGCTGTTTTTT. The chain carries TRBV7-8 and TRBJ2-2; D not resolved. The germline V and J ends were trimmed by 1 base and 7 bases, with 4 bases remaining between them. Germline CDR1 SGHVS, CDR2 FQNEAQ. The CDR3 totals 12 residues.

The table lists this clonotype with many counts. The V and J genes are TRBV7-9 and TRBJ2-3; maybe TRBD2 (5 bases). V lost 1 base, J lost 1 base, and 12 bases lay in between. Germline loops: CDR1 SEHNR, CDR2 FQNEAQ (reference sequence). The CDR3 consists of 16 residues. DNA of the CDR3: TGTGCCAGCAGCTTAGGGGAGCAAAGTCGCACAGATACGCAGTATTTT. It specifies CASSLGEQSRTDTQYF.

The chain combines TRBV5-1 with TRBJ2-2; D might be TRBD1 (5 bases). Per the germline V gene, CDR1 is SGHRS and CDR2 is YFSETQ. V lost 3 bases and J lost 7, with 13 bases in between. This CDR3 spans 14 amino acids. The CDR3 is CASSSRTLGGELFF. The CDR3 region has the DNA TGCGCCAGCAGCTCGCGGACACTGGGCGGGGAGCTGTTTTTT.

This chain uses TRBV29-1 with TRBJ2-1, with TRBD2 as a possible D gene (6 bases). Germline assignment: CDR1 SQVTM and CDR2 ANQGSEA. The germline V and J ends were trimmed by 3 bases and 2 bases, with 14 bases remaining between them. CDR3 length: 15 residues. Here the CDR3 DNA reads TGCAGCGTTGAGGCGGGGAGCATACCCTACAATGAGCAGTTCTTC. Translation gives CSVEAGSIPYNEQFF.